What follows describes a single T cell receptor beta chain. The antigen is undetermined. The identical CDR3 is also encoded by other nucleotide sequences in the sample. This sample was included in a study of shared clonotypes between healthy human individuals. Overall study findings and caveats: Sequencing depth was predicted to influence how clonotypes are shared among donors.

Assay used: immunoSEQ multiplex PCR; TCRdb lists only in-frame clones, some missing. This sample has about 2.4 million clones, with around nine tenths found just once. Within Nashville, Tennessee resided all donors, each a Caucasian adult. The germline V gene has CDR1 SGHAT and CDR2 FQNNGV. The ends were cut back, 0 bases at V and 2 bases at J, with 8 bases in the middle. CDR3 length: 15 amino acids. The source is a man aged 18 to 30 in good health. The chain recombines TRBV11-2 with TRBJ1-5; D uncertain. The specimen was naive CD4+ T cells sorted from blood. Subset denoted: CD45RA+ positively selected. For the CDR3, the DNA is TGTGCCAGCAGCTTAGACGGACGGGGCAATCAGCCCCAGCATTTT. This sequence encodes CASSLDGRGNQPQHF.